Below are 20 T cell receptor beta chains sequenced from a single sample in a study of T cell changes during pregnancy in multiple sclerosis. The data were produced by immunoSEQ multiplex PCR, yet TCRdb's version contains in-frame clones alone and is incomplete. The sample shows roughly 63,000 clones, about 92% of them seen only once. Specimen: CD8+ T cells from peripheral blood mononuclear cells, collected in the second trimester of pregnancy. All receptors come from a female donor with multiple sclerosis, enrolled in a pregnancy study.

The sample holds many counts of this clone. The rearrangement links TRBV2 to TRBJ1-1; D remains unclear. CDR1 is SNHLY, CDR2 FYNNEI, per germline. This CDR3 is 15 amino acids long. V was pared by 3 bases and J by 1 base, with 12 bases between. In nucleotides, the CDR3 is TGTGCCAGCAGTGATCTCTTTCGGGGGAACACTGAAGCTTTCTTT. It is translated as CASSDLFRGNTEAFF.

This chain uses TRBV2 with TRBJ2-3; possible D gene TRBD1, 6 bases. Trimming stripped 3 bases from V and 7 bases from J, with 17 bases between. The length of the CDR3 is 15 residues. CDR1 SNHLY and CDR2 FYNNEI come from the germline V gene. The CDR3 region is CASSEAGTSFNTQYF. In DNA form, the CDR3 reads TGTGCCAGCAGTGAGGCCGGGACATCGTTTAATACGCAGTATTTT.

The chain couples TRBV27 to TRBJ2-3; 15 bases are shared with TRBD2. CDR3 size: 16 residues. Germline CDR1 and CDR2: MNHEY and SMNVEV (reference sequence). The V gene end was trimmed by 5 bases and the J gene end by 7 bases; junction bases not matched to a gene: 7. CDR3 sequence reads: CASSPLGLAGGNTQYF. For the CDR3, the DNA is TGTGCCAGCAGTCCACTGGGACTAGCGGGAGGAAATACGCAGTATTTT.

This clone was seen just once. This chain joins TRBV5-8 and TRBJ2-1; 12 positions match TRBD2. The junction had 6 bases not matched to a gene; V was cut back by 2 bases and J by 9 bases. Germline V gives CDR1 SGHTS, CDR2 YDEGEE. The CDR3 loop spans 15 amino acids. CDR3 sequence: CASSFWTSGKGEQFF. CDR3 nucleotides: TGTGCCAGCAGCTTCTGGACTAGCGGGAAGGGTGAGCAGTTCTTC. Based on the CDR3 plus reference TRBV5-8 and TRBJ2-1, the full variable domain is EAGVTQSPTHLIKTRGQQATLRCSPISGHTSVYWYQQALGLGLQFLLWYDEGEERNRGNFPPRFSGRQFPNYSSELNVNALELEDSALYLCASSFWTSGKGEQFFGPGTRLTVL.

CDR3 region: CASSTGTGADYGYTF. The CDR3 DNA follows: TGTGCCAGCAGCACCGGGACAGGGGCCGACTATGGCTACACCTTC. The genes are TRBV28 and TRBJ1-2; 10 nucleotides agree with TRBD1. The V gene's germline CDR1 is MDHEN and CDR2 SYDVKM. The CDR3 covers 15 residues. V shed 6 bases and J 3 bases; nucleotides not matched to a gene: 7.

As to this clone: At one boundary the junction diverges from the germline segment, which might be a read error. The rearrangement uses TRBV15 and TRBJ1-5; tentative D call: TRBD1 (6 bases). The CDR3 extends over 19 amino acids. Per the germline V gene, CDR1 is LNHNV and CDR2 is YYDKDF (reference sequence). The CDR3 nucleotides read TGTGCCACCAGCAGAGCCGAAAAGGGGGGGCAGGGGATCGATCAACCCCAGCATTTT. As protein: CATSRAEKGGQGIDQPQHF.

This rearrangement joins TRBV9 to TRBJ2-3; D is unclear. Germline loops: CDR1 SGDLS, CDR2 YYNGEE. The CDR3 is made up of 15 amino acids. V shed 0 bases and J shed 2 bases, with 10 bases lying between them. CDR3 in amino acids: CASSVEVSLTDTQYF. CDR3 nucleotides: TGTGCCAGCAGCGTAGAGGTTAGCCTCACAGATACGCAGTATTTT.

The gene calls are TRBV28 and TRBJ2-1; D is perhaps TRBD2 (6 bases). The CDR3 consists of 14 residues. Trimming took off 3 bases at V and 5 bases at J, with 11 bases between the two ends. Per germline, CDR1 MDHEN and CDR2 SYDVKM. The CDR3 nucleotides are TGTGCCAGCAGTTTGTCCGGGACTGACAATGAGCAGTTCTTC. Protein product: CASSLSGTDNEQFF.

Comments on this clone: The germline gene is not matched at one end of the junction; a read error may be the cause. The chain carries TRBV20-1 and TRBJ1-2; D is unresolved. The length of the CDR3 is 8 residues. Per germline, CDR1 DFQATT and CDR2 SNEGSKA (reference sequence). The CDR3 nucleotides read TGCAGTGCTCCCGGGATACCCTTC. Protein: CSAPGIPF.

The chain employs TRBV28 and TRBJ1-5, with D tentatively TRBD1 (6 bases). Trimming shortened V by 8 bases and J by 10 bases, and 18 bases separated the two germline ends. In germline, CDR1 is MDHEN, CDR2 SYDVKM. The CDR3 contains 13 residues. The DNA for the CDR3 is TGTGCCAGCGTACAGGGACGTCTCTTACCCCAGCATTTT. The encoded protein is CASVQGRLLPQHF.

The CDR3 nucleotides read TGTGCCAGTAGTGATAAGGGACAGGGGTACACTGAAGCTTTCTTT. This gives the protein CASSDKGQGYTEAFF. The chain links TRBV19 to TRBJ1-1, with TRBD1 identical over 10 bases. V dropped 5 bases and J dropped 3; count of bases not matched to a gene: 6. The CDR3 has 15 residues. CDR1 is LNHDA and CDR2 is SQIVND in the germline V gene (reference sequence).

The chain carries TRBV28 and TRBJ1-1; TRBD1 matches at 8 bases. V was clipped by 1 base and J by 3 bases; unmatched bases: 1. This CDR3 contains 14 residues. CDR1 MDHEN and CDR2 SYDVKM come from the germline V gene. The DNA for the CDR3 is TGTGCCAGCAGTTTATACAGGGGGGACACTGAAGCTTTCTTT. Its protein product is CASSLYRGDTEAFF.

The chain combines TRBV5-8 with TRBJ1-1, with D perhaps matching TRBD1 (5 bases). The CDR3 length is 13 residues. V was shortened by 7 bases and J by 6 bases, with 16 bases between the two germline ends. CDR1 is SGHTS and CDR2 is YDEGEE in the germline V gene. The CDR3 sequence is CASRPRGVSEAFF. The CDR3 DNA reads TGTGCCAGCCGCCCCCGGGGGGTCTCTGAAGCTTTCTTT.

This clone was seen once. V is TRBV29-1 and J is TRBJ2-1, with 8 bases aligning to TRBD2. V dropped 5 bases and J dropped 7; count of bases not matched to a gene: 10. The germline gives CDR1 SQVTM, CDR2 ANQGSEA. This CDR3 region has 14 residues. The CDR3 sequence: CSVSGAGVGNEQFF. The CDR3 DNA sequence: TGCAGCGTTTCCGGAGCGGGAGTAGGGAATGAGCAGTTCTTC.

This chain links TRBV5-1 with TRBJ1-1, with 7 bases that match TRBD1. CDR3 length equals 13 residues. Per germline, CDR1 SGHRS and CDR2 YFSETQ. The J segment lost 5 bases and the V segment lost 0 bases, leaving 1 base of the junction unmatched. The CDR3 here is CASSLDRGTEAFF. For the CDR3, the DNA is TGCGCCAGCAGCTTGGACAGGGGTACTGAAGCTTTCTTT.

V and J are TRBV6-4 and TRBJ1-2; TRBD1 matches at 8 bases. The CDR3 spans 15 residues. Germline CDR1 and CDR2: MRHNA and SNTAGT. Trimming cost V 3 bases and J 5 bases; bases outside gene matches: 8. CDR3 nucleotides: TGTGCCAGCAGTGATGGTCAGGGGGCTCCTTATGGCTACACCTTC. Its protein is CASSDGQGAPYGYTF.

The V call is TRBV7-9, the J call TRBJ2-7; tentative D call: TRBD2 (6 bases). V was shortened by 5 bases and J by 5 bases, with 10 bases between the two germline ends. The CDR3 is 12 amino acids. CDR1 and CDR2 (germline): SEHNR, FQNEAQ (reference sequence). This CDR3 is CASSGGYHEQYF. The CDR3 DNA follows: TGTGCCAGCAGCGGAGGGTACCACGAGCAGTACTTC. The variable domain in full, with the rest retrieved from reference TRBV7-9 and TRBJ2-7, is DTGVSQNPRHKITKRGQNVTFRCDPISEHNRLYWYRQTLGQGPEFLTYFQNEAQLEKSRLLSDRFSAERPKGSFSTLEIQRTEQGDSAMYLCASSGGYHEQYFGPGTRLTVT.

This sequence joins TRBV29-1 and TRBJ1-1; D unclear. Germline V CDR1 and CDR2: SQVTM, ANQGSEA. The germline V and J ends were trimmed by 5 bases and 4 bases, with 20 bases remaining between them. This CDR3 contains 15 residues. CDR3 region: CSVIGETVLSTEAFF. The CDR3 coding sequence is TGCAGCGTTATCGGAGAGACCGTTTTGAGCACTGAAGCTTTCTTT.

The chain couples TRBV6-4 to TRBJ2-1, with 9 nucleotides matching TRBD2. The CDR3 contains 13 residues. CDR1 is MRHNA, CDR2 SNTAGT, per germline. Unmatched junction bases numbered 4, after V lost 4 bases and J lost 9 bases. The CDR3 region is CASSVAGGSEQFF. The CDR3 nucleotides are TGTGCCAGCAGTGTCGCGGGAGGGAGTGAGCAGTTCTTC.

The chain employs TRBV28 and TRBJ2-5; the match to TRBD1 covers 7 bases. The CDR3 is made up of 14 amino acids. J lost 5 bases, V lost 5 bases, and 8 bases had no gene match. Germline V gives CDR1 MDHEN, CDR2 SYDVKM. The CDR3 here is CASSEIGTVETQYF. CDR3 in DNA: TGTGCCAGCAGTGAAATTGGGACAGTTGAGACCCAGTACTTC.